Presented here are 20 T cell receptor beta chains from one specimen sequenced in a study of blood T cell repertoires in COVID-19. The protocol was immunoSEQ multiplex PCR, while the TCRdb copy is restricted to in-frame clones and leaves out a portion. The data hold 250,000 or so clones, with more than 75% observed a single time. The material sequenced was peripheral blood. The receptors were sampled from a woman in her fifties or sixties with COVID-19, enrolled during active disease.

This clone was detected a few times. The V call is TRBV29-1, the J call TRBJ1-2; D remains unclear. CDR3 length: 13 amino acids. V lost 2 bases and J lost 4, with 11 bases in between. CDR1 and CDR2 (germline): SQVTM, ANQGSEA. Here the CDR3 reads CSVERISGYGYTF. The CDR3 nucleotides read TGCAGCGTTGAAAGGATAAGCGGCTATGGCTACACCTTC.

This CDR3 reads CASALAGEAQETQYF. In DNA form, the CDR3 reads TGTGCCAGTGCCCTAGCGGGAGAAGCGCAAGAGACCCAGTACTTC. The chain recombines TRBV19 with TRBJ2-5; 10 bases fit TRBD2. Germline CDR1 is LNHDA and CDR2 is SQIVND (reference sequence). This CDR3 has 15 amino acids. Unmatched junction bases numbered 8, after V lost 8 bases and J lost 2 bases.

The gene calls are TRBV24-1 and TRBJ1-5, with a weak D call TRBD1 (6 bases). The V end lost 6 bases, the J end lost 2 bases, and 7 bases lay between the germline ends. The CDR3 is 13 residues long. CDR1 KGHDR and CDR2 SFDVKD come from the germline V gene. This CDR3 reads CATSPGGNQPQHF. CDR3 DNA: TGTGCCACCAGTCCAGGGGGCAATCAGCCCCAGCATTTT.

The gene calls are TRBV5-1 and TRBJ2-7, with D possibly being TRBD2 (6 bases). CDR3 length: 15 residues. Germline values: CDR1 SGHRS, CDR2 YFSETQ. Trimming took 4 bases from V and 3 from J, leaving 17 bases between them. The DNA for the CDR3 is TGCGCCAGCAGCAAGGAGGCTGGCGGGGACTACGAGCAGTACTTC. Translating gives CASSKEAGGDYEQYF. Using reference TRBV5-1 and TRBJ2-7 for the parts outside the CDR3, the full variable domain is KAGVTQTPRYLIKTRGQQVTLSCSPISGHRSVSWYQQTPGQGLQFLFEYFSETQRNKGNFPGRFSGRQFSNSRSEMNVSTLELGDSALYLCASSKEAGGDYEQYFGPGTRLTVT.

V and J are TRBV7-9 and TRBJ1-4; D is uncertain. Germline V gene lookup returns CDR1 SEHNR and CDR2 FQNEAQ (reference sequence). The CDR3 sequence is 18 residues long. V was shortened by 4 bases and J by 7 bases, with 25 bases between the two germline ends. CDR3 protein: CASSSYLRTRWVSEKLFF. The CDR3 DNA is TGTGCCAGCAGCTCATACCTCCGGACTAGGTGGGTCAGTGAAAAACTGTTTTTT.

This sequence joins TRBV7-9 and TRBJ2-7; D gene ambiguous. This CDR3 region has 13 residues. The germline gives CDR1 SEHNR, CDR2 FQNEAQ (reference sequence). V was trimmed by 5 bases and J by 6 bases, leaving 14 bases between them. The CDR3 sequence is CASSPPSLGEQYF. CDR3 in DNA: TGTGCCAGCAGCCCCCCGTCCCTCGGCGAGCAGTACTTC.

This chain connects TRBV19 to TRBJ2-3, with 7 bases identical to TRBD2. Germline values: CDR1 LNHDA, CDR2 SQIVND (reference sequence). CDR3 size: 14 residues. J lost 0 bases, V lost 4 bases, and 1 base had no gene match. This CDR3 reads CASSNSGSTDTQYF. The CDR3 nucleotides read TGTGCCAGTAGTAATAGCGGGAGCACAGATACGCAGTATTTT.

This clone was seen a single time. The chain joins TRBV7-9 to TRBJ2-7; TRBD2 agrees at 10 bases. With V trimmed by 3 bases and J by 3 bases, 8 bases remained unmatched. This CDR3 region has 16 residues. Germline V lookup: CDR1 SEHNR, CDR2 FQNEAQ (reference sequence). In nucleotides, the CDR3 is TGTGCCAGCAGCTTTCCTAGCGGGAGTGGTGGCTACGAGCAGTACTTC. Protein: CASSFPSGSGGYEQYF. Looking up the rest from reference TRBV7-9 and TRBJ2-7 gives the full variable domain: DTGVSQNPRHKITKRGQNVTFRCDPISEHNRLYWYRQTLGQGPEFLTYFQNEAQLEKSRLLSDRFSAERPKGSFSTLEIQRTEQGDSAMYLCASSFPSGSGGYEQYFGPGTRLTVT.

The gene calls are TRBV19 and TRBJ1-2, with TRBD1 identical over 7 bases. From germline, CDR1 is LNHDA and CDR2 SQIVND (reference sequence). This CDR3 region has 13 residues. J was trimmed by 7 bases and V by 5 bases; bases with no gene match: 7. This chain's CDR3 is CASSPTGYGGYTF. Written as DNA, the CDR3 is TGTGCCAGTAGTCCGACAGGGTACGGTGGCTACACCTTC.

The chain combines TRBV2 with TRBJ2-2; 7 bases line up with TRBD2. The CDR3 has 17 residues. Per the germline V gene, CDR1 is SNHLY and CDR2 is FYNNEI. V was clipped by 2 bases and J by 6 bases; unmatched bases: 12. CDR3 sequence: CASSEISGAGRSGELFF. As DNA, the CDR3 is TGTGCCAGCAGTGAAATAAGCGGGGCAGGGAGGTCCGGGGAGCTGTTTTTT.

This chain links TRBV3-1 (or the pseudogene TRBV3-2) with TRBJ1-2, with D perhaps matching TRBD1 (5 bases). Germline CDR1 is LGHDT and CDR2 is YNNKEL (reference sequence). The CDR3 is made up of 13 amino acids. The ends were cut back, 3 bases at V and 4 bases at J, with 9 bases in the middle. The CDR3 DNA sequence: TGTGCCAGCAGCCAGTCCAGGGCCTATGGCTACACCTTC. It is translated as CASSQSRAYGYTF.

The CDR3 reads CASTQDSNSPLHF. The CDR3 nucleotides are TGTGCCAGTACCCAGGACAGTAATTCACCCCTCCACTTT. The chain joins TRBV19 to TRBJ1-6; D is perhaps TRBD1 (6 bases). Germline CDR1 and CDR2: LNHDA and SQIVND (reference sequence). The CDR3 sequence is 13 residues long. V lost 7 bases, J lost 6 bases, and 10 bases lay in between.

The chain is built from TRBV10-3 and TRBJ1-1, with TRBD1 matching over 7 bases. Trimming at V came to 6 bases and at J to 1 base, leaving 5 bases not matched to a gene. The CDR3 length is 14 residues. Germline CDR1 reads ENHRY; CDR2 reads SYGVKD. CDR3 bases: TGTGCCATCAGCCTTGACAGGGCGAACACTGAAGCTTTCTTT. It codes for CAISLDRANTEAFF.

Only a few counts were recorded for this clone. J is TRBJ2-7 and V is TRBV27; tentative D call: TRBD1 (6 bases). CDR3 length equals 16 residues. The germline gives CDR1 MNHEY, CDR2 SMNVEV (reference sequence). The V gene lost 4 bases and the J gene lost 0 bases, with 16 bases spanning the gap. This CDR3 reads CASSSHRTASSYEQYF. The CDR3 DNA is TGTGCCAGCAGTTCCCACCGGACAGCGAGCTCCTACGAGCAGTACTTC.

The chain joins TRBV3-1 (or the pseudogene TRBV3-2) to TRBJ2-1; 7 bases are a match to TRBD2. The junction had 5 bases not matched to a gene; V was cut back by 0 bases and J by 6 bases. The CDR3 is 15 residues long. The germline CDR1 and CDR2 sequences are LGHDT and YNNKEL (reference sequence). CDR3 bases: TGTGCCAGCAGCCAAGAATGGGGGAGGGGCAATGAGCAGTTCTTC. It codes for CASSQEWGRGNEQFF.

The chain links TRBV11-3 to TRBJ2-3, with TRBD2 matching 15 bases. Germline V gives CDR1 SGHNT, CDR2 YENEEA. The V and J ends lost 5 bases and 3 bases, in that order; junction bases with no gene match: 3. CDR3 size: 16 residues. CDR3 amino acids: CASSRGTSGRTDTQYF. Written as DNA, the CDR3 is TGTGCCAGCAGCCGAGGGACTAGCGGGAGGACAGATACGCAGTATTTT.

The CDR3 reads CASSTAAGRPYNEQFF. As DNA, the CDR3 is TGTGCCAGCAGTACAGCGGCGGGAAGGCCCTACAATGAGCAGTTCTTC. The rearrangement joins TRBV7-3 to TRBJ2-1; TRBD2 is a possible D gene (6 bases). Germline CDR1 and CDR2: SGHTA and FQGTGA. V was trimmed by 6 bases and J by 2 bases, leaving 17 bases between them. This CDR3 has 16 residues.

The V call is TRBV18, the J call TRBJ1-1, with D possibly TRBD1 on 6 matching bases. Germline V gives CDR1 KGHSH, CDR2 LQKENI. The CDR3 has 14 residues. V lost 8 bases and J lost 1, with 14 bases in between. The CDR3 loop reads CASQRAGANTEAFF. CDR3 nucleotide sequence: TGTGCCAGCCAACGAGCAGGGGCGAACACTGAAGCTTTCTTT. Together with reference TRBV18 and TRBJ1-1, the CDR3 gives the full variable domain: NAGVMQNPRHLVRRRGQEARLRCSPMKGHSHVYWYRQLPEEGLKFMVYLQKENIIDESGMPKERFSAEFPKEGPSILRIQQVVRGDSAAYFCASQRAGANTEAFFGQGTRLTVV.

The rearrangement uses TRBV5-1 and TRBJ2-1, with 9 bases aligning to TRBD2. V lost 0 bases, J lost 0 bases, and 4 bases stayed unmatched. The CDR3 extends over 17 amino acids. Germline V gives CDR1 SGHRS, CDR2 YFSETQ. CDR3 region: CASSLAKAGGSYNEQFF. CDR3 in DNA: TGCGCCAGCAGCTTGGCCAAAGCGGGAGGCTCCTACAATGAGCAGTTCTTC.

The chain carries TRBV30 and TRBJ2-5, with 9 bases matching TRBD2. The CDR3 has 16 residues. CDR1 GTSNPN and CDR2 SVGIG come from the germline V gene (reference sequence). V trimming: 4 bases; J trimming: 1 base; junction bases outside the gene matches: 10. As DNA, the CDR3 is TGTGCCTGGAAAGGCGGGGCTAGCGGGACCCAAGAGACCCAGTACTTC. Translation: CAWKGGASGTQETQYF.